This TCR beta chain was identified in a study of naive and memory T cell subsets (dated by TCRdb to about 2017). A note on the overall study: The figure summarizing the skin biopsy and whole blood samples listed approximately 10 blood donors, 7 tuberculin skin test biopsies and 3 saline control biopsies. PCR2 was typically performed as a SYBR Green qPCR that was stopped at a set threshold, although end-point PCR (approximately 6 cycles) could be used instead for low-input samples.

V is reduced by 3 bases and J by 3 bases, leaving a spacing of 12 bases between them. The germline V gene specifies SGHAT as CDR1 and FQNNGV as CDR2. The CDR3 spans 14 residues, from the cysteine through the phenylalanine. The sequence is cut down to CDR3 DNA, 42 bases in frame from base 1. Library preparation used UMI-ligation and nested PCR. The ligated cDNA was amplified in four rounds of PCR with nested alpha and beta constant region primers together with the SP2 primer. For the blood and skin samples, TCR RNA was reverse transcribed with SuperScript IV using primers for the alpha and beta constant regions. An oligonucleotide carrying the Illumina SP2 primer and a UMI was ligated to the cDNA 3' end using T4 RNA ligase 1. The 12-nucleotide UMI was composed of two random hexamers separated by an eight-base spacer, which was included to prevent hairpin formation. From the second PCR onward, TCR alpha and beta chain libraries were processed separately and dual indexed for multiplexing. After pooling, the indexed libraries were analyzed by capillary electrophoresis and sequenced on either an Illumina MiSeq or NextSeq. To boost base diversity and improve cluster recognition, PhiX DNA at roughly 4.5-8% was spiked into the libraries. The authors processed their data as follows. UMIs were extracted from read 2 by Demultiplexor and combined with the TCR sequence from read 1, and reads were split according to sample indices. V and J genes and V-J junctions were identified by Decombinator, and each TCR was assigned a five-part identifier that included V and J deletions. Collapsinator used UMIs to correct sequencing errors and PCR amplification heterogeneity, producing a UMI-based abundance for each TCR. Identifiers were converted to nucleotide sequence by CDR3Translator and translated to amino acids, and CDR3 regions were extracted on the basis of terminal motifs. Error-corrected alpha and beta TCR counts from blood and skin were compared after normalization to input RNA amount. In-frame beta chains were kept once TCRdb had trimmed the public reads at Q25 with fastp and called clones with MiXCR. Every distinct CDR3 protein forms one entry, paired with its most common genes and DNA. The authors' filters were not applied to this entry. Here the sample has over 20,000 distinct CDR3 sequences; roughly 5.2% occur a single time. 7% to 8% of the sample lies in the top ten.

General findings and caveats noted by the study authors: The RNA-based method was acknowledged to be potentially sensitive to changes in TCR transcripts with T cell activation and differentiation.

This clonotype was counted many times. The target of this receptor is not known. Per-base qualities were not stored, and no clone one base away is much larger. The study reported a robust and sensitive protocol to amplify, sequence and analyze TCRs, based on 3' ligation of a UMI-containing oligonucleotide to TCR cDNA. Whole blood analysis involved drawing 2 to 2.5 ml of peripheral blood from adult healthy volunteers into Tempus tubes and then extracting RNA following the manufacturer's instructions. Total RNA was treated with RQ1 DNase, without cell sorting, prior to reverse transcription, with an input of roughly 1 to 1000 ng being targeted. Libraries were prepared from skin biopsies and whole blood to test how robust the pipeline was in samples where T cells are a minority population.

This receptor was taken from an adult in good health. The V gene is TRBV11-2 and the J gene is TRBJ2-7; the D gene is perhaps TRBD1, from 5 matching bases. Sequenced material: blood. The DNA reads TGTGCCAGCAGCTTGGGGCAGGGATTCTACGAGCAGTACTTC. The encoded protein is CASSLGQGFYEQYF.